Listed below are T cell receptor beta chains from one sample, sequenced in a study of long-term antiretroviral therapy in people with HIV. TCRdb's copy holds only in-frame clones and misses some; the assay was immunoSEQ multiplex PCR. Seen here are under 20,000 clones, under 80% observed once, and the top ten hold around 15%. The sequencing here drew on unsorted PBMCs, taken less than 2.2 years before starting antiretroviral therapy. These receptors were obtained from a man aged 25-45 years with HIV. CDR3s include the opening cysteine and the closing phenylalanine or tryptophan. A D gene is named only where the DNA matches it firmly. Size values are once, few and many counts, or a class for expanded clones, and some rows have none.

J: TRBJ2-7
V: TRBV11-2
D: -
size: -
CDR3: CASSPRGGGIFSYEQYF
DNA: TGTGCCAGCAGCCCCCGTGGGGGCGGTATCTTTTCCTACGAGCAGTACTTC

J: TRBJ2-5
V: TRBV5-1
D: TRBD2
size: -
CDR3: CASSLGGGETQYF
DNA: TGCGCCAGCAGCTTGGGCGGGGGGGAGACCCAGTACTTC

J: TRBJ1-3
V: TRBV6-1
D: -
size: -
CDR3: CASSLVDSGNTIYF
DNA: TGTGCCAGCAGCCTAGTAGACTCTGGAAACACCATATATTTT

J: TRBJ1-4
V: TRBV18
D: TRBD1
size: -
CDR3: CASSDSGGSRNEKLFF
DNA: TGTGCCAGCTCCGACTCAGGGGGCTCAAGGAATGAAAAACTGTTTTTT

J: TRBJ2-2
V: TRBV7-6
D: -
size: few
CDR3: CASSLSAGELFF
DNA: TGTGCCAGCAGCTTAAGCGCCGGGGAGCTGTTTTTT

J: TRBJ2-1
V: TRBV7-9
D: TRBD1
size: -
CDR3: CASSLVGQGARVEQFF
DNA: TGTGCCAGCAGCTTAGTGGGACAGGGGGCGCGGGTTGAGCAGTTCTTC

J: TRBJ2-5
V: TRBV6-5
D: TRBD2
size: -
CDR3: CASSLTREAQYF
DNA: TGTGCCAGCAGTCTCACCCGGGAGGCCCAGTACTTC

J: TRBJ1-1
V: TRBV11-2
D: -
size: -
CDR3: CASRRQAAEAFF
DNA: TGTGCCAGCAGGAGACAGGCCGCTGAAGCTTTCTTT

J: TRBJ2-1
V: TRBV19
D: TRBD2
size: -
CDR3: CASSKPSGYNEQFF
DNA: TGTGCCAGTAGTAAGCCTAGCGGTTACAATGAGCAGTTCTTC

J: TRBJ2-3
V: TRBV6-4
D: -
size: -
CDR3: CASSDGQGTDTQYF
DNA: TGTGCCAGCAGTGACGGTCAGGGGACAGATACGCAGTATTTT

J: TRBJ1-2
V: TRBV10-3
D: TRBD1
size: -
CDR3: CAITSFGQGADGYTF
DNA: TGTGCCATCACCTCCTTTGGACAGGGGGCTGACGGCTACACCTTC

J: TRBJ1-3
V: TRBV11-2
D: -
size: -
CDR3: CASSLAPISGNTIYF
DNA: TGTGCCAGCAGCTTAGCCCCCATCTCTGGAAACACCATATATTTT

J: TRBJ1-1
V: TRBV13
D: -
size: once
CDR3: CASSLRQERTEAFF
DNA: TGTGCCAGCAGCTTAAGACAGGAAAGGACTGAAGCTTTCTTT

J: TRBJ2-3
V: TRBV5-1
D: -
size: -
CDR3: CASSSLSSGPGTDTQYF
DNA: TGCGCCAGCAGCTCCCTTTCCTCAGGACCCGGCACAGATACGCAGTATTTT

J: TRBJ1-1
V: TRBV6-5
D: -
size: -
CDR3: CASSYSPGGTEAFF
DNA: TGTGCCAGCAGTTACTCCCCCGGGGGCACTGAAGCTTTCTTT

J: TRBJ1-2
V: TRBV28
D: TRBD1
size: -
CDR3: CASSPQTGGGYGYTF
DNA: TGTGCCAGCAGTCCACAGACAGGGGGAGGCTATGGCTACACCTTC

J: TRBJ1-5
V: TRBV19
D: -
size: -
CDR3: CASSRGPQPQHF
DNA: TGTGCCAGTAGTCGAGGGCCTCAGCCCCAGCATTTT

J: TRBJ2-2
V: TRBV27
D: TRBD2
size: -
CDR3: CASRPTGTSGVANTGELFF
DNA: TGTGCCAGCAGGCCAACCGGGACTAGCGGGGTTGCGAACACCGGGGAGCTGTTTTTT

J: TRBJ1-4
V: TRBV5-5
D: -
size: -
CDR3: CASSQGGRPTNEKLFF
DNA: TGTGCCAGCAGCCAGGGAGGAAGACCAACTAATGAAAAACTGTTTTTT

J: TRBJ2-3
V: TRBV2
D: -
size: few
CDR3: CASSYVGGPGDTQYF
DNA: TGTGCCAGCTCTTACGTCGGGGGGCCTGGAGATACGCAGTATTTT

J: TRBJ2-5
V: TRBV6-9
D: -
size: -
CDR3: CASTQGGTQYF
DNA: TGTGCCAGCACCCAGGGGGGGACCCAGTACTTC

J: TRBJ2-3
V: TRBV2
D: -
size: -
CDR3: CASSPRTGGTDTQYF
DNA: TGTGCCAGCAGTCCACGGACCGGAGGCACAGATACGCAGTATTTT

J: TRBJ1-3
V: TRBV5-5
D: -
size: -
CDR3: CASSSGQPSTQSSGNTIYF
DNA: TGTGCCAGCAGTTCTGGACAGCCCTCGACACAAAGCTCTGGAAACACCATATATTTT

J: TRBJ2-7
V: TRBV5-5
D: -
size: -
CDR3: CASSLGPETYEQYF
DNA: TGTGCCAGCAGCTTGGGTCCGGAGACCTACGAGCAGTACTTC